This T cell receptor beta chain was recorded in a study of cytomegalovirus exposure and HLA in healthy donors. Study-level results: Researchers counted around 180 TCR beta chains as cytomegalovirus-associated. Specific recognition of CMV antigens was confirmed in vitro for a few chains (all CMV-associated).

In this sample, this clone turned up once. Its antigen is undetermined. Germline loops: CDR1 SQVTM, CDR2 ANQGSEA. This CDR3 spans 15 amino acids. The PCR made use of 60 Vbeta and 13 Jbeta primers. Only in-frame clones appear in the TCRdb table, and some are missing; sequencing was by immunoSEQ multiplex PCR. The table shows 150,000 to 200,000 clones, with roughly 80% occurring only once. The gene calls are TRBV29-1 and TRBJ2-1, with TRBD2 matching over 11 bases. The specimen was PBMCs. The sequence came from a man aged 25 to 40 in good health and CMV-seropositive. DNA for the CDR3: TGCAGTTCTCTCCCGACTAGCGGGATTTACAATGAGCAGTTCTTC. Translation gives CSSLPTSGIYNEQFF.